This TCR beta chain was obtained from a study of control samples from healthy donors and cancer patients. This CDR3 region has 16 residues. Looked up from germline, CDR1 is MDHEN and CDR2 is SYDVKM. The J segment lost 0 bases and the V segment lost 2 bases, leaving 4 bases of the junction unmatched. Assay used: immunoSEQ multiplex PCR; TCRdb lists only in-frame clones, some missing. The repertoire holds 55,000 to 75,000 clones, with around 87% as singletons. This TCR was sampled from a woman aged 45-60 years with head and neck cancer. The sequenced sample was PBMCs. This chain connects TRBV28 to TRBJ2-3, with 8 nucleotides matching TRBD2. CDR3 protein: CASSLSGGPSTDTQYF. The DNA for the CDR3 is TGTGCCAGCAGTTTAAGCGGGGGACCTAGCACAGATACGCAGTATTTT.